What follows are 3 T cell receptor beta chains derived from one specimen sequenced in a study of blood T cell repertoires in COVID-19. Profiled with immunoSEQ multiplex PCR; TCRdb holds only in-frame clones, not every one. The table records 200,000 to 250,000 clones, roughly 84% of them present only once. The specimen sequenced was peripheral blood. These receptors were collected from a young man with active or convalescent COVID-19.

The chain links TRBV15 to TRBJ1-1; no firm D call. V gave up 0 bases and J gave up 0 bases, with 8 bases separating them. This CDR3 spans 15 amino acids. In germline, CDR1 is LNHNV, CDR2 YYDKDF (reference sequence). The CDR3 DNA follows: TGTGCCACCAGCAGAGATCCGGGAATGAACACTGAAGCTTTCTTT. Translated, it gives CATSRDPGMNTEAFF. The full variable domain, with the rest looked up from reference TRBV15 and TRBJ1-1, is DAMVIQNPRYQVTQFGKPVTLSCSQTLNHNVMYWYQQKSSQAPKLLFHYYDKDFNNEADTPDNFQSRRPNTSFCFLDIRSPGLGDTAMYLCATSRDPGMNTEAFFGQGTRLTVV.

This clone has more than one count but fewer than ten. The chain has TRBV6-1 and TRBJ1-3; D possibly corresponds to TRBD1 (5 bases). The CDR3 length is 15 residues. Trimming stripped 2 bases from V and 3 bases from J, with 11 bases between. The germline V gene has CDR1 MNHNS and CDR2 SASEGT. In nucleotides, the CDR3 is TGTGCCAGCAGTGAACAGGGAGGGTTTGGAAACACCATATATTTT. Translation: CASSEQGGFGNTIYF.

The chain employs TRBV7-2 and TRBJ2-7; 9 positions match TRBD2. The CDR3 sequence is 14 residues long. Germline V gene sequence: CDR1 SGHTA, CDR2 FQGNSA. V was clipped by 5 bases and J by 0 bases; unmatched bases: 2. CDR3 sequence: CASSATSGSYEQYF. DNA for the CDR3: TGTGCCAGCAGCGCGACTAGCGGCTCCTACGAGCAGTACTTC.